The 29 T cell receptor beta chains reported below all come from one sample, sequenced in a study of blood T cell repertoires in COVID-19. Here immunoSEQ multiplex PCR was the method, and the copy in TCRdb shows in-frame clones only, minus some. The sample shows 150,000 to 180,000 clones, approximately 80% of them seen only once. The material sequenced was peripheral blood. Every receptor here comes from a woman in her forties or fifties with acute or convalescent COVID-19.

This sequence joins TRBV28 and TRBJ2-7; D is perhaps TRBD2 (5 bases). The CDR3 is made up of 13 amino acids. V was cut by 1 base and J by 7 bases, with 11 bases left in between. Germline values: CDR1 MDHEN, CDR2 SYDVKM. CDR3 nucleotides: TGTGCCAGCAGTTTATACGGGGTCGGGGAGCAGTACTTC. This codes for CASSLYGVGEQYF.

This sequence joins TRBV2 and TRBJ1-1; a weak D match, TRBD1 (6 bases). Germline CDR1 SNHLY, CDR2 FYNNEI. Trimming took off 6 bases at V and 1 base at J, with 15 bases between the two ends. This CDR3 region has 15 residues. The CDR3 nucleotides read TGTGCCAGCAGAGCCCTACAGGGCCGGAACACTGAAGCTTTCTTT. Its protein is CASRALQGRNTEAFF.

V gene TRBV3-1 (or the pseudogene TRBV3-2) combines with J gene TRBJ2-3, with D tentatively TRBD2 (5 bases). V was shortened by 1 base and J by 8 bases, with 13 bases between the two germline ends. This CDR3 is 14 amino acids long. In germline, CDR1 is LGHDT, CDR2 YNNKEL (reference sequence). This chain's CDR3 is CASSQAGSRPTQYF. CDR3 sequence (DNA): TGTGCCAGCAGCCAAGCGGGAAGTAGGCCTACGCAGTATTTT.

The chain has TRBV18 and TRBJ1-2; D remains unclear. CDR1 is KGHSH, CDR2 LQKENI, per germline. This CDR3 contains 12 residues. V was trimmed by 3 bases and J by 3 bases, leaving 5 bases between them. Here the CDR3 reads CASSPTDYGYTF. CDR3 coding DNA: TGTGCCAGCTCACCCACGGACTATGGCTACACCTTC.

CDR3 nucleotides: TGTGCCAGCAGTTCCCCCTCTTTAGCCAAAAACATTCAGTACTTC. It codes for CASSSPSLAKNIQYF. This chain joins TRBV28 and TRBJ2-4, with D unresolved. CDR1 is MDHEN, CDR2 SYDVKM, per germline. This CDR3 comprises 15 residues. Trimming stripped 4 bases from V and 0 bases from J, with 10 bases between.

V gene TRBV7-9 combines with J gene TRBJ2-7, with D possibly being TRBD1 (7 bases). Trimming shortened V by 7 bases and J by 6 bases, and 25 bases separated the two germline ends. CDR3 length: 16 amino acids. The V gene's germline CDR1 is SEHNR and CDR2 FQNEAQ (reference sequence). This chain's CDR3 is CASIVVGQGGWIEQYF. CDR3 DNA: TGTGCCAGCATTGTGGTGGGGCAGGGGGGATGGATCGAGCAGTACTTC.

The chain links TRBV9 to TRBJ2-2; 8 positions agree with TRBD2. Germline V gene sequence: CDR1 SGDLS, CDR2 YYNGEE. Germline trimming cut 0 bases from V and 7 bases from J; bases unmatched to any gene: 8. The CDR3 is 16 residues long. CDR3 DNA: TGTGCCAGCAGCGTAGACTCAGCGGGGGCCGGCGGGGAGCTGTTTTTT. It encodes CASSVDSAGAGGELFF.

V usage is TRBV5-4 and J usage is TRBJ1-5; no definite D call. Germline lookup yields CDR1 SGHNT and CDR2 YYREEE (reference sequence). The V end lost 2 bases, the J end lost 7 bases, and 13 bases lay between the germline ends. The CDR3 extends over 14 amino acids. The CDR3 DNA sequence: TGTGCCAGCAGCTTCAAGGGCGGCGGGCAGCCCCAGCATTTT. Translation: CASSFKGGGQPQHF.

A single count supports this clone. CDR3 in amino acids: CASSPNTGAGETQYF. The DNA of the CDR3 is TGTGCCAGCAGTCCGAATACAGGGGCAGGGGAGACCCAGTACTTC. The chain has TRBV27 and TRBJ2-5; 7 nucleotides match TRBD1. The V gene's germline CDR1 is MNHEY and CDR2 SMNVEV (reference sequence). The CDR3 runs 15 residues. Trimming at V came to 5 bases and at J to 5 bases, leaving 11 bases not matched to a gene.

The chain uses TRBV20-1 and TRBJ2-3; D remains unclear. The CDR3 totals 11 residues. V was shortened by 5 bases and J by 3 bases, with 6 bases between the two germline ends. Germline CDR1 DFQATT, CDR2 SNEGSKA (reference sequence). The CDR3 sequence: CSAYSTDTQYF. DNA of the CDR3: TGCAGTGCTTACAGTACAGATACGCAGTATTTT.

The chain has TRBV3-1 (or the pseudogene TRBV3-2) and TRBJ1-2, with D possibly being TRBD1 (5 bases). V was trimmed by 1 base and J by 5 bases, leaving 14 bases between them. Germline V gene lookup returns CDR1 LGHDT and CDR2 YNNKEL (reference sequence). This CDR3 has 15 residues. The DNA of the CDR3 is TGTGCCAGCAGCCAAGGAAGCGGGGGGAAATATGGCTACACCTTC. Translation: CASSQGSGGKYGYTF.

The chain joins TRBV7-2 to TRBJ2-3; D perhaps matches TRBD1 (5 bases). Trimming took off 0 bases at V and 1 base at J, with 8 bases between the two ends. CDR1 SGHTA and CDR2 FQGNSA come from the germline V gene. This CDR3 has 15 residues. This CDR3 is CASSLAGRGTDTQYF. Written as DNA, the CDR3 is TGTGCCAGCAGCTTAGCTGGCAGGGGCACAGATACGCAGTATTTT.

This clone occurred a few times. V usage is TRBV7-2 and J usage is TRBJ1-6; 7 nucleotides match TRBD1. The CDR3 consists of 16 residues. Germline lookup yields CDR1 SGHTA and CDR2 FQGNSA. The trim removed 6 bases at V and 5 bases at J, leaving 10 bases unmatched. CDR3 amino acids: CASRLLAGTDNSPLHF. CDR3 bases: TGTGCCAGCAGACTATTGGCCGGGACAGATAATTCACCCCTCCACTTT.

This chain links TRBV5-1 with TRBJ1-1; D remains ambiguous. Germline V gene lookup returns CDR1 SGHRS and CDR2 YFSETQ. This CDR3 contains 17 residues. V lost 4 bases to trimming and J lost 1 base, with 20 bases between them. CDR3 coding DNA: TGCGCCAGCAGCCACTCCGAACAGAGGCGGGGGAACACTGAAGCTTTCTTT. This encodes CASSHSEQRRGNTEAFF. The full variable domain, rest sourced from reference TRBV5-1 and TRBJ1-1, is KAGVTQTPRYLIKTRGQQVTLSCSPISGHRSVSWYQQTPGQGLQFLFEYFSETQRNKGNFPGRFSGRQFSNSRSEMNVSTLELGDSALYLCASSHSEQRRGNTEAFFGQGTRLTVV.

The chain uses TRBV2 and TRBJ1-5; TRBD1 might be the D (5 bases). There are 14 residues in the CDR3. V was cut by 5 bases and J by 5 bases, with 13 bases left in between. CDR1 SNHLY and CDR2 FYNNEI come from the germline V gene. The CDR3 reads CASSKRREDQPQHF. DNA for the CDR3: TGTGCCAGCAGTAAGCGCAGGGAAGATCAGCCCCAGCATTTT.

The J gene is TRBJ1-1, the V gene TRBV6-5; possible D gene TRBD1, 5 bases. The length of the CDR3 is 15 residues. Per germline, CDR1 MNHEY and CDR2 SVGAGI. Trimming left V 6 bases short and J 1 base short, with 15 bases between. The CDR3 loop reads CASSSKGRKNTEAFF. As DNA, the CDR3 is TGTGCCAGCAGCTCAAAGGGGAGGAAGAACACTGAAGCTTTCTTT.

V and J are TRBV27 and TRBJ2-1; D is possibly TRBD1 (5 bases). Trimming removed 8 bases at V and 7 bases at J, with 21 bases between. CDR1 is MNHEY and CDR2 is SMNVEV in the germline V gene (reference sequence). This CDR3 is 15 amino acids long. In DNA form, the CDR3 reads TGTGCCAGCTCCTCAGGGCAGCCCTTAAGGAATGAGCAGTTCTTC. Its translation is CASSSGQPLRNEQFF.

The chain has TRBV7-6 and TRBJ2-3, with a weak D call TRBD1 (6 bases). The V gene lost 7 bases and the J gene lost 6 bases, with 20 bases spanning the gap. CDR3 size: 15 residues. Per germline, CDR1 SGHVS and CDR2 FNYEAQ. The CDR3 DNA sequence: TGTGCCAGCACCAAGGACAGCCAACACCGGGATACGCAGTATTTT. Amino acids: CASTKDSQHRDTQYF.

V is TRBV11-2 and J is TRBJ2-7, with D perhaps matching TRBD2 (5 bases). Germline CDR1 SGHAT, CDR2 FQNNGV. The CDR3 runs to 12 residues. V lost 7 bases and J lost 2, with 9 bases in between. CDR3 protein: CASTAGPYEQYF. Here the CDR3 DNA reads TGTGCCAGCACGGCGGGCCCCTACGAGCAGTACTTC. The full variable domain, its missing parts supplied by reference TRBV11-2 and TRBJ2-7, is EAGVAQSPRYKIIEKRQSVAFWCNPISGHATLYWYQQILGQGPKLLIQFQNNGVVDDSQLPKDRFSAERLKGVDSTLKIQPAKLEDSAVYLCASTAGPYEQYFGPGTRLTVT.

The chain carries TRBV4-2 and TRBJ2-3; D call uncertain. Deletions cut 3 bases from V and 0 bases from J, with 13 bases between. CDR3 size: 16 residues. Germline CDR1 and CDR2: LGHNA and YNFKEQ. CDR3 sequence reads: CASSHPDGGSTDTQYF. CDR3 bases: TGTGCCAGCAGCCACCCCGACGGCGGAAGCACAGATACGCAGTATTTT.

The genes are TRBV5-1 and TRBJ2-3, with D possibly TRBD2 on 6 matching bases. The CDR3 covers 15 residues. The germline gives CDR1 SGHRS, CDR2 YFSETQ. V was pared by 3 bases and J by 6 bases, with 17 bases between. The CDR3 coding sequence is TGCGCCAGCAGCTCCGCGGGACGCCAGTCGGATACGCAGTATTTT. Translation gives CASSSAGRQSDTQYF.

The chain has TRBV3-1 (or the pseudogene TRBV3-2) and TRBJ2-2; TRBD2 matches 8 bases. J gave up 4 bases and V 4 bases, and 8 bases lay outside the gene matches. This CDR3 is built from 16 residues. CDR1 is LGHDT, CDR2 YNNKEL, per germline (reference sequence). The CDR3 DNA sequence: TGTGCCAGCAGCCCAACGGGAGGGCCTGGCACCGGGGAGCTGTTTTTT. Encoded protein: CASSPTGGPGTGELFF.

This rearrangement joins TRBV28 to TRBJ2-1; 12 bases line up with TRBD2. Germline V gives CDR1 MDHEN, CDR2 SYDVKM. CDR3 length: 17 amino acids. J gave up 4 bases and V 7 bases, and 11 bases lay outside the gene matches. Here the CDR3 reads CASKTSGSGLRYNEQFF. Here the CDR3 DNA reads TGTGCCAGCAAGACTAGCGGGAGTGGGCTTCGGTACAATGAGCAGTTCTTC.

The chain joins TRBV30 to TRBJ1-1, with 7 bases matching TRBD1. V shed 1 base and J 6 bases; nucleotides not matched to a gene: 8. CDR1 and CDR2 from the germline V gene are GTSNPN and SVGIG (reference sequence). CDR3 size: 14 residues. CDR3 in DNA: TGTGCCTGGAGTGAGGGACAGTCTTCACCTGAAGCTTTCTTT. Protein product: CAWSEGQSSPEAFF. Using reference TRBV30 and TRBJ1-1 for the parts outside the CDR3, the full variable domain is SQTIHQWPATLVQPVGSPLSLECTVEGTSNPNLYWYRQAAGRGLQLLFYSVGIGQISSEVPQNLSASRPQDRQFILSSKKLLLSDSGFYLCAWSEGQSSPEAFFGQGTRLTVV.

This clone occurred a few times. The chain couples TRBV28 to TRBJ2-3; D is unclear. The CDR3 is made up of 13 amino acids. Deletions cut 7 bases from V and 3 bases from J, with 11 bases between. Germline V gives CDR1 MDHEN, CDR2 SYDVKM. The CDR3 nucleotides read TGTGCCAGCAAGTCCCAACTTACAGATACGCAGTATTTT. Protein product: CASKSQLTDTQYF.

The chain employs TRBV5-1 and TRBJ2-3; 7 nucleotides agree with TRBD2. V lost 4 bases to trimming and J lost 6 bases; unmatched junction nucleotides: 8. The V gene's germline CDR1 is SGHRS and CDR2 YFSETQ. This CDR3 region has 14 residues. The CDR3 spells CASSPGLVGDTQYF. CDR3 sequence (DNA): TGCGCCAGCAGCCCAGGACTAGTAGGCGATACGCAGTATTTT.

This chain joins TRBV7-2 and TRBJ1-2, with a possible D match to TRBD1 (5 bases). Germline V CDR1 and CDR2: SGHTA, FQGNSA. V lost 2 bases, J lost 6 bases, and 10 bases lay in between. The CDR3 is 13 amino acids. CDR3 amino acids: CASSLLQGDGYTF. In nucleotides, the CDR3 is TGTGCCAGCAGCTTACTCCAGGGTGATGGCTACACCTTC.

V and J are TRBV3-1 (or the pseudogene TRBV3-2) and TRBJ1-1; TRBD1 matches at 10 bases. This CDR3 comprises 14 residues. Germline V gene data show CDR1 as LGHDT and CDR2 as YNNKEL (reference sequence). With V trimmed by 5 bases and J by 5 bases, 5 bases remained unmatched. The CDR3 region is CASSFGQGGTEAFF. As DNA, the CDR3 is TGTGCCAGCAGCTTCGGACAGGGGGGGACTGAAGCTTTCTTT.

This clone was counted a single time. The rearrangement links TRBV7-8 to TRBJ2-5, with 14 bases fitting TRBD2. This CDR3 is built from 18 residues. V shed 4 bases, J shed 4 bases, and the junction held 11 bases outside the gene matches. CDR1 and CDR2 (germline): SGHVS, FQNEAQ. The CDR3 loop reads CASSWGLAGANLGETQYF. The CDR3, as DNA: TGTGCCAGCAGCTGGGGACTAGCGGGGGCGAATTTAGGAGAGACCCAGTACTTC.